The present entry profiles one T cell receptor (beta chain) with its context. The antigen is undetermined. The data were taken from a study of CD8+CD57+ T cells in acquired aplastic anemia. According to the study, genomic DNA was the template for TCR beta VDJ and CDR3 profiling. MiXCR, applied by TCRdb to the reads, yields one record per CDR3 protein. The table has roughly 180,000 distinct CDR3 sequences, roughly 65% seen once. This CDR3 contains 16 residues. The trim removed 1 base at V and 1 base at J, leaving 6 bases unmatched. From germline, CDR1 is SNHLY and CDR2 FYNNEI. Whole-study results and caveats: Researchers reported that CD8+ Simpson's diversity was not significantly different in patients versus controls.

Only patients with CD8+CD57+ cell expansion on flow cytometry were chosen for sequencing. Patients were therapy-naive when their blood was sampled. The receptor was derived from a human donor with aplastic anemia. The chain joins TRBV2 to TRBJ2-7, with TRBD2 identical over 8 bases. Sample: sorted CD4+, CD8+, or CD8+CD57+ T cells (not recorded which) from PBMCs. CDR3 in DNA: TGTGCCAGCAGTGAAGTTATGCGGGAGGAGTCCTACGAGCAGTACTTC. Translated, it gives CASSEVMREESYEQYF.